Sequencing of this T cell receptor (beta chain) was carried out in a study of regulatory T cells in long-lasting Graves disease. Study details: Graves' disease counted as persistent after over 5 years of antithyroid drugs with positive TSH receptor antibodies. The study, taken as a whole, reports: The study found persistent patients shared more public clonotypes (over 2,500) than new patients (around 1,000).

This clonotype was counted only a few times. The antigen remains undetermined. Time point here: persistent/refractory GD, antithyroid drugs over 5 years with positive TRAb. Construction of the TCR library relied on RNA isolated from PBMCs. Researchers made TCR beta libraries by using iRepertoire HTBI primers and running Arm-PCR on CDR3 regions. Study processing details: From all samples, identification returned 14 TRBJ and roughly 65 TRBV segments. TCRdb processed the multiplex PCR reads anew with MiXCR; each CDR3 protein has one entry. The V and J calls reflect TCRdb's pipeline rather than the authors' work. The data show some 370,000 distinct CDR3 sequences, about 20% seen once. The material was peripheral blood mononuclear cells (PBMCs), obtained when the disease was refractory, from a patient treated with antithyroid drugs. The receptor was isolated from a female donor with Graves disease.

In DNA form, the CDR3 reads TGCAGTGCTAGAGATATGGGGAACCTTGAAGCTTTCTTT. Translated, it gives CSARDMGNLEAFF. This chain connects TRBV20-1 to TRBJ1-1, with D unclear. Germline assignment: CDR1 DFQATT and CDR2 SNEGSKA (reference sequence). The CDR3 contains 13 residues. V lost 0 bases to trimming and J lost 7 bases, with 12 bases between them.